This TCR beta chain derives from a study of OX40 agonist ivuxolimab in advanced cancers. The overall study: Ivuxolimab, an agonistic anti-OX40 (CD134) antibody, was given to patients. Previous treatment with anti-PD-1, anti-PD-L1 or anti-CTLA-4 therapy was allowed; 35% to 50% had received some.

Data came from immunoSEQ multiplex PCR; TCRdb stores just in-frame clones and leaves some out. The data hold roughly 110,000 clones, with approximately 90% observed a single time. Whole-study results and caveats: Low normalized T-cell clonal expansion was additionally recorded for some nonresponders.

V shed 1 base and J shed 4 bases, with 13 bases lying between them. The CDR3 spans 15 residues. Looked up from germline, CDR1 is MNHNS and CDR2 is SASEGT. In this sample, this clone turned up a few times. Antigen unknown. The rearrangement joins TRBV6-1 to TRBJ1-2; no clear D gene. The clonotype was recovered from an adult with an advanced solid tumor such as melanoma, head and neck, liver or kidney cancer. This material consisted of CD4+ or CD8+ T cells sorted from blood, taken in a trial of the OX40 agonist ivuxolimab. CDR3 residues: CASSEVNWQSYGYTF. In DNA form, the CDR3 reads TGTGCCAGCAGTGAAGTAAACTGGCAGAGCTATGGCTACACCTTC.